The rows below give T cell receptor beta chains drawn from one sample of a study of blood T cell repertoires in COVID-19. Some clones are missing from TCRdb's copy, which holds only in-frame ones; the method was immunoSEQ multiplex PCR. The table shows approximately 82,000 clones, with roughly 92% occurring only once. The sample taken for sequencing was peripheral blood. The origin of the receptors is a woman between 55 and 75 years old with active COVID-19. Both conserved end residues are part of each CDR3. The D gene is left open where the match is weak. Rows give clone size only sometimes, using once, few, many, or a class for an expanded clone.

D,size,length,V,J,DNA,CDR3
-,few,17,TRBV19,TRBJ1-5,TGTGCCAGTAGTATTAGGGGGGGGGTCCATAGCAATCAGCCCCAGCATTTT,CASSIRGGVHSNQPQHF
-,-,13,TRBV14,TRBJ2-1,TGTGCCAGCAGCCAAGATCGGGCGGGGGCTCTGTTCTTC,CASSQDRAGALFF
-,-,16,TRBV2,TRBJ2-6,TGTGCCAGCAGTGAACTAGGGGTCGGAGGGGCCAACGTCCTGACTTTC,CASSELGVGGANVLTF
-,-,14,TRBV10-2,TRBJ2-7,TGCGCCAGCGAGGACGGGGACAAACCCTACGAGCAGTACTTC,CASEDGDKPYEQYF
-,-,13,TRBV6-5,TRBJ2-1,TGTGCCAGCTATGAGGCGGGGTACAATGAGCAGTTCTTC,CASYEAGYNEQFF
-,few,14,TRBV11-1,TRBJ1-1,TGTGCCAGCAGCTTGCTCAGGAGCGGCACTGAAGCTTTCTTT,CASSLLRSGTEAFF
-,-,12,TRBV11-3,TRBJ2-7,TGTGCCAGCAGCTCCGACTCAGACGAGCAGTACTTC,CASSSDSDEQYF
-,-,18,TRBV19,TRBJ2-3,TGTGCCAGTAGTATAATAAGGGGGAGGGTCGCTAGCACAGATACGCAGTATTTT,CASSIIRGRVASTDTQYF
-,-,18,TRBV18,TRBJ2-2,TGCGCCAGCTCACCGATTATTAGAACAGGGAGAATCACCGGGGAGCTGTTTTTT,CASSPIIRTGRITGELFF
-,-,16,TRBV7-9,TRBJ1-6,TGTGCCAGCAGCCCAGGAGGGCCCAGGGAAGGATCACCCCTCCACTTT,CASSPGGPREGSPLHF
TRBD1,-,13,TRBV7-8,TRBJ2-5,TGTGCCAGCAGCACGGACAGGCAAGAGACCCAGTACTTC,CASSTDRQETQYF
-,-,14,TRBV29-1,TRBJ1-1,TGCAGCGTTGGCAAGGAAGGGGCCTGGACTGAAGCTTTCTTT,CSVGKEGAWTEAFF
-,once,14,TRBV7-9,TRBJ1-6,TGTGCCAGCACCGCCGGGACTGATAATTCACCCCTCCACTTT,CASTAGTDNSPLHF
TRBD2,-,16,TRBV3-1/TRBV3-2,TRBJ2-7,TGTGCCAGCAGCCAACGGGGTGCGGGAGGAGTCTACGAGCAGTACTTC,CASSQRGAGGVYEQYF
TRBD1,-,15,TRBV4-1,TRBJ2-7,TGCGCCAGCAGTCCGACGGACAGGGATAGCTACGAGCAGTACTTC,CASSPTDRDSYEQYF
TRBD1,-,15,TRBV5-4,TRBJ2-5,TGTGCCAGCAGCTTTCCCGGACAGGGCACGGAGACCCAGTACTTC,CASSFPGQGTETQYF
-,-,18,TRBV9,TRBJ1-4,TGTGCCAGCAGCGTAGCTGACAGCCGACTTACTCCTAATGAAAAACTGTTTTTT,CASSVADSRLTPNEKLFF
-,-,14,TRBV19,TRBJ1-5,TGTGCCAGTAGGGCGGAATATAGCAATCAGCCCCAGCATTTT,CASRAEYSNQPQHF
TRBD1,-,14,TRBV2,TRBJ2-5,TGTGCCAGACAGGGGGCTGGATCCGTCGAGACCCAGTACTTC,CARQGAGSVETQYF
TRBD1,-,15,TRBV5-1,TRBJ1-5,TGCGCCAGCAGACCGACAGGGGATAGCAATCAGCCCCAGCATTTT,CASRPTGDSNQPQHF
-,-,15,TRBV6-5,TRBJ2-5,TGTGCCAGCAGTCAAATGGGACTCTTCCAAGAGACCCAGTACTTC,CASSQMGLFQETQYF
-,few,15,TRBV2,TRBJ1-5,TGTGCCAGCAGGCCGACAGAAAGTAGCAATCAGCCCCAGCATTTT,CASRPTESSNQPQHF
TRBD1,-,16,TRBV4-1,TRBJ1-3,TGCGCCAGCAGCTCCCAGGGGGGCAGTATTAGAAACACCATATATTTT,CASSSQGGSIRNTIYF
-,-,15,TRBV11-3,TRBJ1-4,TGTGCCAGCAGTGTGGACCCCCCAGGGAATGAAAAACTGTTTTTT,CASSVDPPGNEKLFF
TRBD2,-,14,TRBV5-1,TRBJ2-1,TGCGCCAGCAGCTTAAGGACTAGAAACAATGAGCAGTTCTTC,CASSLRTRNNEQFF
-,-,15,TRBV9,TRBJ1-5,TGTGCCAGCAGCGTGGGACACGGTAGCAATCAGCCCCAGCATTTT,CASSVGHGSNQPQHF
-,-,17,TRBV10-3,TRBJ2-3,TGTGCCATCAGTTCCCTGGTCGGGGAGCAAATGACGGATACGCAGTATTTT,CAISSLVGEQMTDTQYF
TRBD1,-,15,TRBV10-1,TRBJ2-1,TGCGCCAGCAGTGAAACCGGGACAGGGCTAGATGAGCAGTTCTTC,CASSETGTGLDEQFF
-,-,14,TRBV28,TRBJ2-3,TGTGCCAGCAGTTTTGTATCGGGGAGAGATACGCAGTATTTT,CASSFVSGRDTQYF
-,-,13,TRBV11-3,TRBJ2-2,TGTGCCAGCAGCTCCTCGTTCCCCGGGGAGCTGTTTTTT,CASSSSFPGELFF